In its sample, the clone carrying this T cell receptor (beta chain) was seen a few times. Its cognate antigen is unknown. These data come from a study of Ad26.COV2.S vaccination and SARS-CoV-2 variants. Points from the study as a whole: Vaccinees and placebo recipients showed similar non-spike TCR breadth. Reportedly, after vaccination the spike-specific CD8+ and CD4+ T cell responses displayed substantial breadth. Measures of TCR breadth and depth may have fallen short of total T cell responses. Higher spike-specific TCR breadth was found in vaccine recipients than in placebo recipients.

Assay used: immunoSEQ multiplex PCR; TCRdb lists only in-frame clones, some missing. The table lists about 6,800 clones, less than 90% of them singletons, with roughly 28% in the top ten. The sample was peripheral blood, taken after recovery from COVID-19. This sequence was found in a human donor who had recovered from COVID-19.

CDR3 coding DNA: TGTGCCAGCAGTAGAATCCCCTTCGCCAGCTTGCGGGAGTCGGAGCAGTTCTTC. Protein: CASSRIPFASLRESEQFF. J is TRBJ2-1 and V is TRBV28; 7 nucleotides line up with TRBD2. Germline V lookup: CDR1 MDHEN, CDR2 SYDVKM. The CDR3 extends over 18 amino acids. V shed 5 bases and J 10 bases; nucleotides not matched to a gene: 23.